Shown below are 14 T cell receptor beta chains from a single sample sequenced in a study of cytomegalovirus exposure and HLA in healthy donors. In the PCR, 60 Vbeta and 13 Jbeta primers were used. Some clones are missing from TCRdb's copy, which holds only in-frame ones; the method was immunoSEQ multiplex PCR. Of around 200,000 clones listed, approximately 83% were seen once; the top ten hold around 1.5%. Sequenced material: PBMCs. Source of these receptors: a girl aged 10 to 17 in good health and CMV-seronegative.

This sequence joins TRBV27 and TRBJ2-6; D ambiguous. The CDR3 has 17 amino acids. The germline V gene encodes CDR1 MNHEY and CDR2 SMNVEV (reference sequence). Trimming pared 3 bases from V and 0 bases from J, leaving 12 bases between. The CDR3 protein is CASSLAPPGSGANVLTF. CDR3 bases: TGTGCCAGCAGTTTGGCTCCTCCGGGCTCTGGGGCCAACGTCCTGACTTTC.

This chain uses TRBV4-1 with TRBJ1-5, with a weak D call TRBD1 (6 bases). CDR1 is MGHRA, CDR2 YSYEKL, per germline. The CDR3 extends over 15 amino acids. Trimming stripped 1 base from V and 3 bases from J, with 10 bases between. The CDR3 sequence: CASSQVSGVNQPQHF. CDR3 sequence (DNA): TGCGCCAGCAGCCAAGTGTCAGGGGTCAATCAGCCCCAGCATTTT.

The rearrangement uses TRBV9 and TRBJ2-2; 8 nucleotides align to TRBD2. Losses at the gene ends were 3 bases for V and 4 bases for J; bases not matched to a gene: 8. CDR3 length equals 16 residues. Germline assignment: CDR1 SGDLS and CDR2 YYNGEE. CDR3 residues: CASSGASGSRTGELFF. The CDR3 nucleotides are TGTGCCAGCAGCGGCGCGAGCGGGAGTCGCACCGGGGAGCTGTTTTTT.

The rearrangement links TRBV18 to TRBJ2-1, with 12 positions matching TRBD2. Trimming removed 3 bases from V and 0 bases from J; junction bases left unmatched: 6. This CDR3 comprises 18 residues. The germline V gene has CDR1 KGHSH and CDR2 LQKENI. CDR3 in amino acids: CASSPGLAGGSSYNEQFF. In nucleotides, the CDR3 is TGTGCCAGCTCACCGGGGCTAGCGGGGGGGAGCTCCTACAATGAGCAGTTCTTC.

The chain carries TRBV9 and TRBJ2-3; no firm D call. The CDR3 is made up of 16 amino acids. V was shortened by 0 bases and J by 2 bases, with 13 bases between the two germline ends. From germline, CDR1 is SGDLS and CDR2 YYNGEE. CDR3 amino acids: CASSVGQRTTTDTQYF. The CDR3, as DNA: TGTGCCAGCAGCGTAGGCCAGCGCACGACCACAGATACGCAGTATTTT. Together with reference TRBV9 and TRBJ2-3, the CDR3 gives the full variable domain: DSGVTQTPKHLITATGQRVTLRCSPRSGDLSVYWYQQSLDQGLQFLIQYYNGEERAKGNILERFSAQQFPDLHSELNLSSLELGDSALYFCASSVGQRTTTDTQYFGPGTRLTVL.

The CDR3 DNA is TGTGCCAGCAGTTCCTGGACAGGGGGGTATAGCAATCAGCCCCAGCATTTT. Translation: CASSSWTGGYSNQPQHF. The rearrangement links TRBV27 to TRBJ1-5; 10 nucleotides match TRBD1. Trimming removed 4 bases from V and 0 bases from J; junction bases left unmatched: 6. The CDR3 runs 17 residues. Germline CDR1 and CDR2: MNHEY and SMNVEV (reference sequence).

The CDR3 sequence is CASSLFQGNTEAFF. DNA for the CDR3: TGTGCCAGCAGCTTATTCCAGGGGAACACTGAAGCTTTCTTT. This chain uses TRBV7-9 with TRBJ1-1; D is perhaps TRBD1 (5 bases). The V gene's germline CDR1 is SEHNR and CDR2 FQNEAQ (reference sequence). V lost 2 bases, J lost 1 base, and 8 bases lay in between. The CDR3 is 14 residues long.

The chain employs TRBV19 and TRBJ2-3, with 10 nucleotides matching TRBD1. V gave up 4 bases and J gave up 6 bases; unmatched junction bases: 19. This CDR3 contains 19 residues. The germline gives CDR1 LNHDA, CDR2 SQIVND (reference sequence). The DNA of the CDR3 is TGTGCCAGTAGTACGACACTACCCGGGACAGGGGTTTTTGTGGATACGCAGTATTTT. Translating gives CASSTTLPGTGVFVDTQYF.

The chain links TRBV6-5 to TRBJ2-4, with D unresolved. Germline CDR1 MNHEY, CDR2 SVGAGI. The CDR3 consists of 15 residues. Trimming removed 10 bases at V and 0 bases at J, with 16 bases between. CDR3 sequence (DNA): TGTGCCACCATTCCAGTGGTTGGAGCCAAAAACATTCAGTACTTC. This encodes CATIPVVGAKNIQYF.

The chain couples TRBV7-8 to TRBJ2-5, with D possibly matching TRBD2 (6 bases). The CDR3 spans 15 residues. The germline gives CDR1 SGHVS, CDR2 FQNEAQ. The V gene lost 6 bases and the J gene lost 3 bases, with 17 bases spanning the gap. CDR3 sequence (DNA): TGTGCCAGCAGTTTCCGGCGGGGCGGGGAAGAGACCCAGTACTTC. Its translation: CASSFRRGGEETQYF.

This chain connects TRBV19 to TRBJ1-1; 8 bases are shared with TRBD1. The CDR3 loop spans 16 amino acids. Trimming cost V 1 base and J 1 base; bases outside gene matches: 5. Germline values: CDR1 LNHDA, CDR2 SQIVND (reference sequence). This CDR3 is CASSIGRGTGNTEAFF. The CDR3 DNA sequence: TGTGCCAGTAGTATAGGTCGGGGGACAGGGAACACTGAAGCTTTCTTT.

This clone occurred once. CDR3 DNA sequence: TGTGCCAGCAGTCACAAACACACAGGGAATGAGCAGTTCTTC. Amino acid sequence: CASSHKHTGNEQFF. The V call is TRBV6-1, the J call TRBJ2-1; TRBD1 might be the D (6 bases). This CDR3 region has 14 residues. Deletions cut 5 bases from V and 7 bases from J, with 15 bases between. Germline values: CDR1 MNHNS, CDR2 SASEGT.

The chain links TRBV28 to TRBJ2-1, with 9 positions matching TRBD1. Germline CDR1 MDHEN, CDR2 SYDVKM. This CDR3 contains 14 residues. Trimming at V came to 6 bases and at J to 7 bases, leaving 7 bases not matched to a gene. CDR3 nucleotides: TGTGCCAGCAGATTCACCGGGACAGGGAATGAGCAGTTCTTC. Translated: CASRFTGTGNEQFF.

The V and J genes are TRBV7-2 and TRBJ2-1; 11 nucleotides agree with TRBD2. The V segment lost 5 bases and the J segment 5 bases; nucleotides outside the gene matches: 11. The germline V gene encodes CDR1 SGHTA and CDR2 FQGNSA. The CDR3 extends over 17 amino acids. As DNA, the CDR3 is TGTGCCAGCAGCCCCACTAGCGGGGGAAACCTAAACAATGAGCAGTTCTTC. This codes for CASSPTSGGNLNNEQFF.